This T cell receptor (beta chain) was recovered during a study of blood T cell repertoires in COVID-19. Background on the study: The analysed material was cDNA or gDNA that came from T cells, B-cell-depleted T cells, or PBMCs.

V trimming: 0 bases; J trimming: 8 bases; junction bases outside the gene matches: 7. The CDR3 extends over 15 amino acids. Germline CDR1 SGHNT, CDR2 YYREEE (reference sequence). The method was immunoSEQ multiplex PCR; TCRdb's version includes in-frame clones alone and lacks a portion of them. The data show 150,000 to 200,000 clones, over 80% seen once. This sequence was found in a woman in her 70s with COVID-19, enrolled during active disease. The sample comprised peripheral blood. V usage is TRBV5-4 and J usage is TRBJ2-1; 8 bases match TRBD2. The CDR3 is CASSLESGSSDEQFF. CDR3 nucleotides: TGTGCCAGCAGCTTGGAAAGCGGGAGTAGCGATGAGCAGTTCTTC.